The 20 T cell receptor beta chains given below trace back to one sample, sequenced in a study of T-cell memory formation after mild COVID-19. MiXCR, run by TCRdb on the 5' RACE reads, gives a single entry per CDR3 protein. The sample holds roughly 600,000 distinct CDR3 sequences, about a sixth seen once. Specimen: PBMCs or a T cell subset sorted from them (not recorded which). These receptors originate from an adult woman who had mild COVID-19 (a few samples of this study predate the infection). Cell type and time point are not known.

The rearrangement joins TRBV27 to TRBJ2-7, with a weak D call TRBD1 (5 bases). Trimming removed 3 bases at V and 6 bases at J, with 15 bases between. Germline CDR1 and CDR2: MNHEY and SMNVEV (reference sequence). The CDR3 is 14 residues long. The CDR3 bases are TGTGCCAGCAGTTTTGCAGGCAGGGCCGGCGAGCAGTACTTC. Protein: CASSFAGRAGEQYF.

This clonotype was detected a few times. The CDR3 DNA reads as TGTGCCAGCAGTTTACTCGGACAGGGCGGTAATTCACCCCTCCACTTT. As protein: CASSLLGQGGNSPLHF. This rearrangement joins TRBV27 to TRBJ1-6, with 8 bases fitting TRBD1. Per germline, CDR1 MNHEY and CDR2 SMNVEV (reference sequence). There are 16 residues in the CDR3. With 2 bases clipped from V and 6 bases from J, the junction kept 6 bases outside the gene matches.

The rearrangement uses TRBV5-1 and TRBJ1-1; 9 positions agree with TRBD1. V lost 3 bases, J lost 7 bases, and 13 bases stayed unmatched. CDR3 length: 16 residues. Germline lookup yields CDR1 SGHRS and CDR2 YFSETQ. In DNA form, the CDR3 reads TGCGCCAGCAGCTCTACGCCCGGGACAGGGAAGGTTGAAGCTTTCTTT. It is translated as CASSSTPGTGKVEAFF.

This clonotype came up a few times. The V and J genes are TRBV29-1 and TRBJ1-1; D is unclear. Trimming took off 7 bases at V and 0 bases at J, with 12 bases between the two ends. Germline V lookup: CDR1 SQVTM, CDR2 ANQGSEA. This CDR3 is built from 13 residues. CDR3 region: CSASPRLNTEAFF. CDR3 nucleotides: TGCAGCGCCAGCCCACGATTGAACACTGAAGCTTTCTTT.

The gene calls are TRBV24-1 and TRBJ2-2; TRBD1 matches 9 bases. The CDR3 runs 17 residues. Unmatched junction bases numbered 5, after V lost 3 bases and J lost 1 base. Germline CDR1 and CDR2: KGHDR and SFDVKD. The CDR3 loop is CATSDVLGQGNTGELFF. The CDR3 DNA reads as TGTGCCACCAGTGATGTTCTGGGACAGGGGAACACCGGGGAGCTGTTTTTT.

The V call is TRBV6-2 or TRBV6-3, the J call TRBJ2-2; TRBD2 might be the D (6 bases). Trimming took off 2 bases at V and 4 bases at J, with 11 bases between the two ends. CDR3 length: 15 residues. Germline V CDR1 and CDR2: MNHEY, SVGEGT. The CDR3 region is CASSYGWRVTGELFF. CDR3 DNA: TGTGCCAGCAGTTACGGTTGGAGGGTCACCGGGGAGCTGTTTTTT.

In this sample, this clonotype turned up a few times. The chain employs TRBV20-1 and TRBJ1-2, with a possible D match to TRBD1 (5 bases). The CDR3 covers 14 residues. Germline-derived CDR1 and CDR2 are DFQATT and SNEGSKA (reference sequence). Trimming took off 5 bases at V and 2 bases at J, with 15 bases between the two ends. The chain's CDR3 is CSAGYPGTNYGYTF. For the CDR3, the DNA is TGCAGTGCTGGTTATCCCGGGACCAACTATGGCTACACCTTC.

The chain is built from TRBV7-3 and TRBJ2-2; TRBD1 might be the D (5 bases). V was clipped by 5 bases and J by 5 bases, with 18 bases between them. Per the germline V gene, CDR1 is SGHTA and CDR2 is FQGTGA. CDR3 length: 16 amino acids. The CDR3 nucleotides are TGTGCCAGCAGCCACCCATGGGGCGCAAAGACCGGGGAGCTGTTTTTT. Protein product: CASSHPWGAKTGELFF.

This clonotype was seen a handful of times. J is TRBJ2-2 and V is TRBV18, with 8 bases matching TRBD2. The J segment lost 5 bases and the V segment lost 1 base, leaving 6 bases of the junction unmatched. CDR1 is KGHSH and CDR2 is LQKENI in the germline V gene. The CDR3 length is 16 residues. CDR3 loop: CASSPLSGGSTGELFF. The CDR3 DNA follows: TGTGCCAGCTCACCACTCAGCGGGGGATCGACCGGGGAGCTGTTTTTT. Full variable domain (outside the CDR3, taken from reference TRBV18 and TRBJ2-2): NAGVMQNPRHLVRRRGQEARLRCSPMKGHSHVYWYRQLPEEGLKFMVYLQKENIIDESGMPKERFSAEFPKEGPSILRIQQVVRGDSAAYFCASSPLSGGSTGELFFGEGSRLTVL.

The gene calls are TRBV12-3 or TRBV12-4 and TRBJ2-7, with TRBD1 matching over 9 bases. The J segment lost 4 bases and the V segment lost 5 bases, leaving 9 bases of the junction unmatched. The CDR3 spans 15 residues. The CDR3 DNA sequence: TGTGCCAGCAGTGCGACCGGGACAGGGCTATACGAGCAGTACTTC. As protein: CASSATGTGLYEQYF.

This clonotype showed up just a few times. This chain joins TRBV7-2 and TRBJ2-3; 7 positions agree with TRBD2. Trimming removed 4 bases from V and 0 bases from J; junction bases left unmatched: 16. The CDR3 extends over 19 amino acids. CDR1 and CDR2 (germline): SGHTA, FQGNSA. The CDR3 spells CASSYALISGTKSTDTQYF. The CDR3 nucleotides read TGTGCCAGCAGCTACGCTCTTATTTCCGGGACTAAGAGCACAGATACGCAGTATTTT.

J is TRBJ2-1 and V is TRBV20-1, with no clear D. Trimming removed 3 bases at V and 0 bases at J, with 9 bases between. The CDR3 sequence is 14 residues long. Per the germline V gene, CDR1 is DFQATT and CDR2 is SNEGSKA (reference sequence). The CDR3 region has the DNA TGCAGTGCTAGTAACTGGGGCTCCTACAATGAGCAGTTCTTC. It specifies CSASNWGSYNEQFF.

This clonotype was counted between two and nine times. The chain links TRBV15 to TRBJ1-4, with unresolved D. The CDR3 contains 17 residues. Trimming removed 3 bases from V and 0 bases from J, with 14 bases in between. The germline gives CDR1 LNHNV, CDR2 YYDKDF (reference sequence). DNA for the CDR3: TGTGCCACCAGCAGTGCGGACGGTCCCACAACTAATGAAAAACTGTTTTTT. As protein: CATSSADGPTTNEKLFF.

V usage is TRBV9 and J usage is TRBJ2-7; 11 positions agree with TRBD1. Unmatched junction bases numbered 1, after V lost 0 bases and J lost 2 bases. This CDR3 is built from 15 residues. Germline CDR1 SGDLS, CDR2 YYNGEE. Here the CDR3 reads CASSVGGQGAYEQYF. Written as DNA, the CDR3 is TGTGCCAGCAGCGTAGGGGGACAGGGGGCCTACGAGCAGTACTTC.

This clonotype was observed many times. The rearrangement uses TRBV20-1 and TRBJ2-1, with D uncertain. From germline, CDR1 is DFQATT and CDR2 SNEGSKA (reference sequence). The CDR3 runs to 11 residues. V dropped 4 bases and J dropped 8 bases, with 9 bases sitting between them. The CDR3 here is CSAIKGHEQFF. CDR3 bases: TGCAGTGCTATTAAAGGGCATGAGCAGTTCTTC.

This clonotype was recorded a few times. The rearrangement joins TRBV18 to TRBJ1-1, with D unclear. Germline V gene lookup returns CDR1 KGHSH and CDR2 LQKENI. V lost 2 bases to trimming and J lost 10 bases, with 14 bases between them. The CDR3 length is 13 residues. CDR3 nucleotides: TGTGCCAGCTCACCAGTGGGCGTGTCGGCAGCTTTCTTT. Translating it yields CASSPVGVSAAFF.

CDR3 DNA: TGCGCCAGCAGACCCGGGACAGTTCCAAGATATGGCTACACCTTC. As protein: CASRPGTVPRYGYTF. The gene calls are TRBV5-1 and TRBJ1-2, with 7 bases aligning to TRBD1. Germline lookup yields CDR1 SGHRS and CDR2 YFSETQ. Trimming cost V 5 bases and J 5 bases; bases outside gene matches: 12. This CDR3 comprises 15 residues.

This clonotype was seen more than once but under ten times. J is TRBJ2-1 and V is TRBV24-1, with 7 bases aligning to TRBD2. Germline V gives CDR1 KGHDR, CDR2 SFDVKD. V shed 0 bases, J shed 12 bases, and the junction held 10 bases outside the gene matches. CDR3 size: 15 residues. This CDR3 is CATSDLPAGADRQFF. The CDR3 DNA follows: TGTGCCACCAGTGATTTGCCGGCGGGAGCGGATCGGCAGTTCTTC.

V is TRBV12-3 or TRBV12-4 and J is TRBJ2-1, with a weak D call TRBD1 (6 bases). The CDR3 is 13 amino acids. Trimming left V 1 base short and J 8 bases short, with 9 bases between. CDR3 in amino acids: CASSLGQDYEQFF. The CDR3 DNA sequence: TGTGCCAGCAGTTTAGGACAGGACTATGAGCAGTTCTTC.

This clonotype has a handful of counts. This rearrangement joins TRBV29-1 to TRBJ1-1; D is possibly TRBD1 (6 bases). Germline assignment: CDR1 SQVTM and CDR2 ANQGSEA. The CDR3 length is 13 residues. Deletions cut 1 base from V and 7 bases from J, with 13 bases between. The CDR3 sequence: CSVEVVWTDEAFF. CDR3 nucleotide sequence: TGCAGCGTTGAAGTAGTATGGACAGATGAAGCTTTCTTT.